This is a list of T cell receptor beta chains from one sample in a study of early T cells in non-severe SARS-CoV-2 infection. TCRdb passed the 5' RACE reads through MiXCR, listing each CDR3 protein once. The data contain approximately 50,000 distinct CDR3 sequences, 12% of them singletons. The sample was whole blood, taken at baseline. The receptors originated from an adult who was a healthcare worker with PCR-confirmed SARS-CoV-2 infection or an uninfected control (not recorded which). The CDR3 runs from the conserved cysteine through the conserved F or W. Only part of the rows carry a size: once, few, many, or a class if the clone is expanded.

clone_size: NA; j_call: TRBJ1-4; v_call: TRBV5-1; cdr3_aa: CASSSVPNQGTNEKLFF
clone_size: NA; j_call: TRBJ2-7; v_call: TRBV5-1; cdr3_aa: CASSPQASSYEQYF
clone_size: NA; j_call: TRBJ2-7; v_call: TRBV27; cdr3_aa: CASSWGQGIGEQYF
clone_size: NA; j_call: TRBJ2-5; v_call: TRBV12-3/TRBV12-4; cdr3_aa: CASSSGGQETQYF
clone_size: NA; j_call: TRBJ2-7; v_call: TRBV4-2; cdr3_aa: CASSQVMLAGSYEQYF
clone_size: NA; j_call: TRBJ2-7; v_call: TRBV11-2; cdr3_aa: CASSLLSGTGPYEQYF
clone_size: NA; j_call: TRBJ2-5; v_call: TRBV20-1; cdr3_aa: CSAPPSQETQYF
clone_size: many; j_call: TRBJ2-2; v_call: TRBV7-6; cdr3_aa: CASSPRTGPTNTGELFF
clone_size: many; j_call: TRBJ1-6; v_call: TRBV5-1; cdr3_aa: CASSAAGQKNSPLHF
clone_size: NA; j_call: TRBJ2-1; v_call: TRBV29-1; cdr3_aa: CSVAGGSTPGGEQFF
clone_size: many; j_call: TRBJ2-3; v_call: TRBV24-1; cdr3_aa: CATSEDGTDTQYF
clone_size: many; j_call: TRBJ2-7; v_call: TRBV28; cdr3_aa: CASRTGGPYEQYF
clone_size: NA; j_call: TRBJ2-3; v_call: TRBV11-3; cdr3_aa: CASSLTDTQYF
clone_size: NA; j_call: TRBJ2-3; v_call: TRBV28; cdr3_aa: CAKIQGAARPDTQYF
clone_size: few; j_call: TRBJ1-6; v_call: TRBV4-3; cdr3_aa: CASSQDHINSPLHF
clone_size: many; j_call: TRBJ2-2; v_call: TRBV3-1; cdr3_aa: CASSLRQGAITGELFF
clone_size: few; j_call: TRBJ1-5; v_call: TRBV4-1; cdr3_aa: CASSQDRLRVGQPQHF
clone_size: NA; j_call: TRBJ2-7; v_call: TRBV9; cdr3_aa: CASSVANADTYEQYF
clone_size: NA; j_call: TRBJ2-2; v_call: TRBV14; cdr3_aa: CASSQDLSGANTGELFF
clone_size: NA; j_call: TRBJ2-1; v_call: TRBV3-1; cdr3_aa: CASSQGTSGRAGNEQFF
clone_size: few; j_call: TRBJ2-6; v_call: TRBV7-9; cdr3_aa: CASSLPLPQTGANVLTF
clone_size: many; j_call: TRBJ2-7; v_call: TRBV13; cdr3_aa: CASSLAFSTSYEQYF
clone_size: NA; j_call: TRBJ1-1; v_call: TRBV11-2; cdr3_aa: CASSLLGDTEAFF
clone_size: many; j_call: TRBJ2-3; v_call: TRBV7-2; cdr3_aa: CASSSDRKRTDTQYF
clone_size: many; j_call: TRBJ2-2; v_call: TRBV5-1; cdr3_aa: CASSWASITGELFF
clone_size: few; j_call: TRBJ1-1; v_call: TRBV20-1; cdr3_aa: CSATNLQGNTEAFF
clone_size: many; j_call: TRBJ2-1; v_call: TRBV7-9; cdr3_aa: CASSPIAGRYNEQFF
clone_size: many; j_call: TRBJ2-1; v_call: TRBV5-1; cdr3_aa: CASSLGQGSEQFF
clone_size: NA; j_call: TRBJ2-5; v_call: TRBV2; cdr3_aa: CASRVGQTETQYF
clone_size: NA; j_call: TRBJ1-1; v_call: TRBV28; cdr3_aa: CASRPGGSTEAFF
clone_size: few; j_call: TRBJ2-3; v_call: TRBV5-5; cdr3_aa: CASSLDPGASTDTQYF
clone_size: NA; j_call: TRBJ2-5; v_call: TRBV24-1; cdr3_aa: CATSDQSTGQETQYF
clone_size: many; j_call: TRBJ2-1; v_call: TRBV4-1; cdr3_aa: CASRVSGRNYEQFF
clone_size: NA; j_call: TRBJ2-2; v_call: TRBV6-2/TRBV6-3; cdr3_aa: CASSGGLAPGELFF
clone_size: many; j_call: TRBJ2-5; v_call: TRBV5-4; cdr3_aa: CASSLNSGWGGETQYF